Sequencing of this T cell receptor (beta chain) was carried out in a study of shared clonotypes between healthy human individuals. V dropped 6 bases and J dropped 3; count of bases not matched to a gene: 5. The CDR3 is 14 residues long. Germline V gives CDR1 MDHEN, CDR2 SYDVKM. Assay: immunoSEQ multiplex PCR; the TCRdb copy retains only in-frame clones and omits some. Of about 680,000 clones in the sample, 90% to 95% are singletons; the top ten hold about 24%. As defined, naive CD8 cells were CD45RO-negative and positively selected for CCR7, with terminally differentiated effector memory CD45RA+ cells excluded.

This chain links TRBV28 with TRBJ2-7, with 10 positions matching TRBD2. The sequenced sample was naive CD8+ T cells sorted from blood. The origin of this receptor is a young man in good health. CDR3 DNA sequence: TGTGCCAGCAGCGGACTAGCGGACTACTACGAGCAGTACTTC. Encoded protein: CASSGLADYYEQYF.